This is a list of T cell receptor beta chains from one sample in a study of Ad26.COV2.S vaccination and SARS-CoV-2 variants. This table comes from immunoSEQ multiplex PCR, and its TCRdb copy is limited to in-frame clones, with some not included. The sample yields approximately 300,000 clones, around four fifths seen once. The sample was peripheral blood, taken in a trial of Ad26.COV2.S vaccine versus placebo. The source is a person between 18 and 65 years old who received the Ad26.COV2.S COVID-19 vaccine or a placebo. Both conserved end residues are part of each CDR3. The D gene is left open where the match is weak. The size field is filled for only some rows; it gives once, few, many or a size class.

TRBD1,TRBV18,.,TRBJ1-4,CASSPTGGEKLFF,TGTGCCAGCTCACCGACAGGGGGCGAAAAACTGTTTTTT
.,TRBV19,.,TRBJ2-3,CASSARQVASTDTQYF,TGTGCCAGTAGTGCCAGACAGGTGGCTAGCACAGATACGCAGTATTTT
.,TRBV6-2/TRBV6-3,.,TRBJ2-7,CASSSRFSYEQYF,TGTGCCAGCAGTTCCCGTTTCTCCTACGAGCAGTACTTC
.,TRBV5-1,.,TRBJ1-3,CASSLAAGTGNTIYF,TGCGCCAGCAGCCTGGCAGCGGGGACTGGAAACACCATATATTTT
.,TRBV2,.,TRBJ1-4,CASRWDSIDEKLFF,TGTGCCAGCAGGTGGGATAGCATCGATGAAAAACTGTTTTTT
TRBD1,TRBV5-1,few,TRBJ2-7,CASGPILTGTASYEQYF,TGCGCCAGCGGGCCGATTCTTACCGGGACAGCATCCTACGAGCAGTACTTC
TRBD1,TRBV6-5,.,TRBJ2-5,CASSSHRGRETQYF,TGTGCCAGCAGTTCCCACAGGGGGCGGGAGACCCAGTACTTC
.,TRBV7-9,.,TRBJ2-2,CASSSTNTGELFF,TGTGCCAGCAGCTCAACTAACACCGGGGAGCTGTTTTTT
.,TRBV4-1,.,TRBJ2-2,CASSQAFQGMGTGELFF,TGCGCCAGCAGCCAAGCTTTTCAGGGGATGGGGACCGGGGAGCTGTTTTTT
.,TRBV7-8,.,TRBJ1-2,CASSLGSQIYGYTF,TGTGCCAGCAGCTTAGGGTCGCAAATATATGGCTACACCTTC
TRBD1,TRBV7-9,.,TRBJ1-2,CASSHPGGQGIKGYTF,TGTGCCAGCAGCCACCCCGGGGGACAGGGTATTAAGGGCTACACCTTC
.,TRBV7-6,.,TRBJ2-3,CASSFRKSTDTQYF,TGTGCCAGCAGCTTCAGGAAGAGCACAGATACGCAGTATTTT
.,TRBV6-6,.,TRBJ2-3,CASSSHPRGDTQYF,TGTGCCAGCAGTTCCCATCCGAGGGGAGATACGCAGTATTTT
.,TRBV5-8,.,TRBJ2-7,CASSLLIEQYF,TGTGCCAGCAGCTTGCTTATCGAGCAGTACTTC
.,TRBV5-1,.,TRBJ2-5,CASSKLGQGSSETQYF,TGCGCCAGCAGCAAGCTCGGGCAGGGGAGTTCGGAGACCCAGTACTTC
.,TRBV29-1,once,TRBJ2-7,CSVDSFIGGTYEQYF,TGCAGCGTTGACTCTTTTATCGGGGGTACCTACGAGCAGTACTTC
.,TRBV5-1,.,TRBJ2-1,CASSTQEFRYNEQFF,TGCGCCAGCAGCACGCAGGAATTTCGCTACAATGAGCAGTTCTTC
TRBD2,TRBV19,.,TRBJ2-1,CANRERGGRRDNEQFF,TGTGCCAATCGTGAGCGGGGGGGCAGAAGGGACAATGAGCAGTTCTTC
.,TRBV2,few,TRBJ1-2,CASSVLTGGLYGYTF,TGTGCCAGCAGCGTACTAACCGGGGGACTCTATGGCTACACCTTC
TRBD1,TRBV6-5,.,TRBJ1-5,CASSLTGTGDQPQHF,TGTGCCAGCAGTCTCACCGGGACAGGGGATCAGCCCCAGCATTTT
TRBD1,TRBV5-1,.,TRBJ1-2,CASSLIGGDYGYTF,TGCGCCAGCAGCTTGATAGGGGGCGACTATGGCTACACCTTC
.,TRBV19,.,TRBJ1-4,CASSVRPNEKLFF,TGTGCCAGTAGTGTCCGCCCTAATGAAAAACTGTTTTTT
.,TRBV7-9,.,TRBJ1-2,CASSGENYGYTF,TGTGCCAGCAGCGGGGAAAACTATGGCTACACCTTC
TRBD2,TRBV4-1,.,TRBJ2-3,CASSQAPEISGGLSSQYF,TGCGCCAGCAGCCAAGCTCCCGAAATTAGCGGGGGGCTCTCTTCGCAGTATTTT
TRBD2,TRBV19,once,TRBJ2-2,CASGTGGTNTGELFF,TGTGCCAGTGGCACGGGAGGGACGAACACCGGGGAGCTGTTTTTT
.,TRBV18,once,TRBJ1-1,CASSPYSENTEAFF,TGTGCCAGCTCACCCTACAGTGAGAACACTGAAGCTTTCTTT
TRBD1,TRBV7-9,.,TRBJ1-1,CASSQQGMNTEAFF,TGTGCCAGCAGCCAACAGGGGATGAACACTGAAGCTTTCTTT
TRBD1,TRBV6-6,.,TRBJ2-6,CASSLFRPGGPGANVLTF,TGTGCCAGCAGTCTGTTCCGGCCAGGGGGTCCTGGGGCCAACGTCCTGACTTTC
.,TRBV9,.,TRBJ1-6,CASSVVENSPLHF,TGTGCCAGCAGCGTAGTAGAGAATTCACCCCTCCACTTT
.,TRBV7-6,.,TRBJ2-3,CASSLSQGRPDTQYF,TGTGCCAGCAGCTTGAGCCAGGGCCGCCCAGATACGCAGTATTTT
.,TRBV2,.,TRBJ1-1,CASNTASMNTEAFF,TGTGCCAGCAATACGGCCTCAATGAACACTGAAGCTTTCTTT
.,TRBV7-9,.,TRBJ2-7,CASSLAQGLSYEQYF,TGTGCCAGCAGCTTAGCCCAGGGACTCTCCTACGAGCAGTACTTC
.,TRBV6-5,once,TRBJ2-3,CASSYSSTHTDTQYF,TGTGCCAGCAGTTACTCAAGTACCCACACAGATACGCAGTATTTT
.,TRBV5-1,.,TRBJ2-1,CASSLERLHEQFF,TGCGCCAGCAGCTTGGAACGCCTCCATGAGCAGTTCTTC
TRBD2,TRBV25-1,few,TRBJ2-1,CASSEVSGVYNEQFF,TGTGCCAGCAGTGAAGTCAGCGGGGTTTACAATGAGCAGTTCTTC
.,TRBV5-5,few,TRBJ2-4,CASSANAIWANIQYF,TGTGCCAGCAGCGCCAATGCGATTTGGGCAAACATTCAGTACTTC
.,TRBV28,.,TRBJ2-7,CASSPRYEQYF,TGTGCCAGCAGTCCTCGATACGAGCAGTACTTC
TRBD1,TRBV7-6,.,TRBJ2-1,CASSLGNPTGGRNEQFF,TGTGCCAGCAGCTTAGGCAATCCCACAGGGGGCAGGAATGAGCAGTTCTTC
.,TRBV29-1,.,TRBJ2-7,CSVDRGYEQYF,TGCAGCGTTGACCGGGGGTACGAGCAGTACTTC
.,TRBV23-1,.,TRBJ2-7,CASSPDTRRPYEQYF,TGCGCCAGCAGCCCGGACACACGACGACCCTACGAGCAGTACTTC
TRBD2,TRBV3-1/TRBV3-2,.,TRBJ2-5,CASSQDAGEFGTQYF,TGTGCCAGCAGCCAAGATGCGGGGGAATTCGGGACCCAGTACTTC
.,TRBV4-1,.,TRBJ1-5,CASSRGAGQPQHF,TGCGCCAGCAGCCGCGGTGCCGGTCAGCCCCAGCATTTT
TRBD1,TRBV29-1,.,TRBJ2-7,CSVSDRLWDEQYF,TGCAGCGTTTCGGACAGGCTCTGGGACGAGCAGTACTTC
.,TRBV5-1,.,TRBJ1-4,CASSLQGINEKLFF,TGCGCCAGCAGCTTACAGGGAATTAATGAAAAACTGTTTTTT
.,TRBV12-3/TRBV12-4,.,TRBJ1-3,CASSYSGNTIYF,TGTGCCAGCAGTTACTCTGGAAACACCATATATTTT